The source of this T cell receptor beta chain is a study of blood T cell repertoires in COVID-19. Unmatched junction bases numbered 12, after V lost 5 bases and J lost 2 bases. The CDR3 has 17 amino acids. Germline loops: CDR1 MRHNA, CDR2 SNTAGT. Libraries were prepared by immunoSEQ multiplex PCR; TCRdb keeps only in-frame clonotypes and omits some of them. The sample lists a few hundred thousand clones, approximately 91% occurring once. The origin of this receptor is a person aged 18 to 35 with COVID-19, enrolled during active disease. This chain joins TRBV6-4 and TRBJ1-2; 9 positions match TRBD1. The sample comprised peripheral blood. This CDR3 reads CASSPGQGYAQNYGYTF. The CDR3 nucleotides read TGTGCCAGCAGTCCCGGACAGGGGTATGCACAAAACTATGGCTACACCTTC.